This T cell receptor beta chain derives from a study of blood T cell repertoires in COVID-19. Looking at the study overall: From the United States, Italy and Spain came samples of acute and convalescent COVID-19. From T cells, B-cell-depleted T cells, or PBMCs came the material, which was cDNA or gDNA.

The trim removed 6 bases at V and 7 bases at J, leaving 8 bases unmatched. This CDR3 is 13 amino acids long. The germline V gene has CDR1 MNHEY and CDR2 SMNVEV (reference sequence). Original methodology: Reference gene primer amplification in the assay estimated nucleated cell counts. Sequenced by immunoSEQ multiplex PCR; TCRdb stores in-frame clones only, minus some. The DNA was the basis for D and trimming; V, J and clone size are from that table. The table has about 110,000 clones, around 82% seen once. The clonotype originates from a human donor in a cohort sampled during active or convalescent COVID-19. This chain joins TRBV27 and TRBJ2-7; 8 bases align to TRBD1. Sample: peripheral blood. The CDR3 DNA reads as TGTGCCAGCAGCGGACAGGGCCGGCTGGAGCAGTACTTC. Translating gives CASSGQGRLEQYF.